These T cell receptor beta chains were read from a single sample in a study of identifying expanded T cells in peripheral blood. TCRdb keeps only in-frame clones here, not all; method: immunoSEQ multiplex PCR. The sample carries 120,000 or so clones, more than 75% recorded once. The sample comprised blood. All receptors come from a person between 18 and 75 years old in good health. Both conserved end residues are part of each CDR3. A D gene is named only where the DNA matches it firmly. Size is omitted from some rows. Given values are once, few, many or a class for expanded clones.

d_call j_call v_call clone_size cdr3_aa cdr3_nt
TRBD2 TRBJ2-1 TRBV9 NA CASSVGSGGALEQFF TGTGCCAGCAGCGTAGGGAGCGGGGGGGCTTTAGAGCAGTTCTTC
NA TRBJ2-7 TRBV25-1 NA CASKGGVHEQYF TGTGCCAGCAAGGGGGGGGTCCACGAGCAGTACTTC
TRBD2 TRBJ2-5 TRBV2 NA CASSGPAGGKETQYF TGTGCCAGCAGTGGCCCAGCGGGGGGGAAAGAGACCCAGTACTTC
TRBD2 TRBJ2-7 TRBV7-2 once CASSVTASGSEQYF TGTGCCAGCAGCGTGACAGCTAGCGGGAGCGAGCAGTACTTC
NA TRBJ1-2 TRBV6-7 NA CASSSTFRGACEGYTF TGTGCCAGCAGTTCAACCTTCAGGGGAGCCTGTGAGGGCTACACCTTC
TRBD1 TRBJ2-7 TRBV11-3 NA CAVEVTDREGFYEQYF TGTGCCGTAGAGGTCACTGACAGGGAAGGCTTCTACGAGCAGTACTTC
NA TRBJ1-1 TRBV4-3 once CASSAEVLNTEAFF TGCGCCAGCAGTGCGGAGGTTTTGAACACTGAAGCTTTCTTT
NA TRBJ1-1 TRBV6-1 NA CASSESSGKAFF TGTGCCAGCAGTGAAAGTTCTGGGAAAGCTTTCTTT
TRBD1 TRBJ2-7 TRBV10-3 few CAISARDRGYYEQYF TGTGCCATCAGTGCTAGGGACAGGGGTTACTACGAGCAGTACTTC
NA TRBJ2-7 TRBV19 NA CASSLGEASTYEQYF TGTGCCAGTAGTCTGGGGGAGGCTAGCACCTACGAGCAGTACTTC
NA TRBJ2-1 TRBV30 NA CAWGPSVEQFF TGTGCCTGGGGACCGTCCGTTGAGCAGTTCTTC
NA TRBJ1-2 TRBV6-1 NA CASSQGTIGGYTF TGTGCCAGCAGTCAAGGGACGATCGGAGGCTACACCTTC
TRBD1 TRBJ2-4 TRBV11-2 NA CASGTNRDRGNIQYF TGTGCCAGCGGCACAAACCGGGACAGGGGAAACATTCAGTACTTC
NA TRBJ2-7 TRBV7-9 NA CASSFFPLEQYF TGTGCCAGCAGCTTTTTTCCCCTTGAGCAGTACTTC
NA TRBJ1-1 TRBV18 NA CASSPPGGESLGTEAFF TGTGCCAGCTCACCACCGGGGGGGGAATCCCTCGGCACTGAAGCTTTCTTT
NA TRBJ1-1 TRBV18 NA CASSPGQNTEAFF TGTGCCAGCTCTCCCGGTCAGAACACTGAAGCTTTCTTT
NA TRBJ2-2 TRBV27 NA CASSYQGLGRGTGELFF TGTGCCAGCAGCTACCAGGGCCTCGGTCGAGGAACCGGGGAGCTGTTTTTT
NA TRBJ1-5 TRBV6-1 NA CASIIAYSGNQPQHF TGTGCCAGCATTATCGCCTACAGTGGCAATCAGCCCCAGCATTTT
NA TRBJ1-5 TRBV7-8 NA CASSFDSNQPQHF TGTGCCAGCAGCTTTGATAGCAATCAGCCCCAGCATTTT
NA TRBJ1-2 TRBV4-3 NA CASSPTDGIYGYTF TGCGCCAGCAGCCCAACCGACGGAATCTATGGCTACACCTTC
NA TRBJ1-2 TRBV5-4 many CASSFPGRMDGYTF TGTGCCAGCAGCTTCCCAGGGAGAATGGATGGCTACACCTTC
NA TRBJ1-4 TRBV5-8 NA CASSLLGFGKLFF TGTGCCAGCAGCTTATTGGGATTTGGAAAACTGTTTTTT
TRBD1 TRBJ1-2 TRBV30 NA CAWSPTGGYGYTF TGTGCCTGGAGTCCGACAGGGGGCTATGGCTACACCTTC
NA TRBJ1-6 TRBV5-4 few CASSWGNSPLHF TGTGCCAGCAGCTGGGGAAATTCACCCCTCCACTTT
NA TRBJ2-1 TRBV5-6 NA CASSEGPRVLNEQFF TGTGCCAGCAGTGAGGGGCCTAGAGTCCTCAATGAGCAGTTCTTC
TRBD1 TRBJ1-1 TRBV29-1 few CSVRGDSQAFF TGCAGCGTTCGCGGGGACAGCCAAGCTTTCTTT
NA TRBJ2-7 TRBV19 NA CASSIAAAGEQYF TGTGCCAGTAGTATAGCAGCGGCCGGGGAGCAGTACTTC
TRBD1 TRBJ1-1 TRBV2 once CASRRGQALNTEAFF TGTGCCAGCAGAAGGGGACAGGCCTTGAACACTGAAGCTTTCTTT
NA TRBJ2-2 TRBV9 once CASSSPNTGELFF TGTGCCAGCAGCTCTCCTAACACCGGGGAGCTGTTTTTT
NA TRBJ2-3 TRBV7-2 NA CASSQSPTDTQYF TGTGCCAGCAGCCAGTCCCCGACGGATACGCAGTATTTT
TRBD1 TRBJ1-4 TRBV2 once CASSVQQGFNEKLFF TGTGCCAGCAGTGTCCAACAGGGGTTTAATGAAAAACTGTTTTTT
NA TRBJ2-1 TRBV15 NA CATSTLENEQFF TGTGCCACCAGCACTTTGGAGAATGAGCAGTTCTTC
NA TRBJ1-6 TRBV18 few CASSRETGSGNSPLHF TGTGCCAGCTCCCGGGAAACAGGGAGTGGTAATTCACCCCTCCACTTT
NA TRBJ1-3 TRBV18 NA CASSPSGDTGNTIYF TGTGCCAGCTCACCTTCGGGGGATACTGGAAACACCATATATTTT
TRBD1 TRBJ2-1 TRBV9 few CASSVPGTGSNEQFF TGTGCCAGCAGCGTTCCCGGGACAGGAAGCAATGAGCAGTTCTTC
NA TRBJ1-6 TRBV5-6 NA CASSLGGTVNSPLHF TGTGCCAGCAGCTTGGGGGGGACGGTGAATTCACCCCTCCACTTT
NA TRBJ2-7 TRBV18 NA CASSPVGSSYEQYF TGTGCCAGCTCACCAGTCGGATCCTCCTACGAGCAGTACTTC
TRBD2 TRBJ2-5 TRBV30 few CAGAGGRETQYF TGTGCCGGCGCGGGGGGACGAGAGACCCAGTACTTC